One sample yielded the 16 T cell receptor beta chains listed below, sequenced in a study of blood T cell repertoires in COVID-19. Using immunoSEQ multiplex PCR, the repertoire was profiled, and TCRdb retains in-frame clones only, with some absent. The table lists about 160,000 clones, 78% of them singletons. Sequences were obtained from peripheral blood. These receptors all stem from a woman over 75 with acute or convalescent COVID-19.

The rearrangement links TRBV19 to TRBJ2-5, with a possible D match to TRBD2 (7 bases). The germline V gene encodes CDR1 LNHDA and CDR2 SQIVND (reference sequence). The CDR3 covers 13 residues. V was trimmed by 11 bases and J by 5 bases, leaving 18 bases between them. The CDR3 region has the DNA TGTGCCTCGAGGGGGGACTACACGGAGACCCAGTACTTC. This encodes CASRGDYTETQYF.

This clone was detected a few times. The chain uses TRBV24-1 and TRBJ2-7, with 8 bases lining up with TRBD1. The V segment lost 1 base and the J segment 4 bases; nucleotides outside the gene matches: 8. Germline-derived CDR1 and CDR2 are KGHDR and SFDVKD. CDR3 length: 16 amino acids. In DNA form, the CDR3 reads TGTGCCACCAGTGATTTCCAGGGGGCTGGAGGTTACGAGCAGTACTTC. Translation: CATSDFQGAGGYEQYF.

J is TRBJ2-1 and V is TRBV24-1; 8 bases fit TRBD2. CDR3 length: 13 amino acids. The germline V gene encodes CDR1 KGHDR and CDR2 SFDVKD. J lost 9 bases, V lost 7 bases, and 7 bases had no gene match. In DNA, the CDR3 is TGTGCCACCAGCACCATAGCGGGGACTGAGCAGTTCTTC. Its translation is CATSTIAGTEQFF.

V usage is TRBV7-3 and J usage is TRBJ2-1, with 7 bases fitting TRBD2. V shed 4 bases, J shed 4 bases, and the junction held 1 base outside the gene matches. The CDR3 runs to 13 residues. From germline, CDR1 is SGHTA and CDR2 FQGTGA. The CDR3 region is CASSSGGYNEQFF. In DNA form, the CDR3 reads TGTGCCAGCAGCTCCGGGGGGTACAATGAGCAGTTCTTC.

This clone was recorded once. This chain connects TRBV4-1 to TRBJ2-7; 8 bases fit TRBD2. Looked up from germline, CDR1 is MGHRA and CDR2 is YSYEKL. The CDR3 is 18 residues long. After removal of 4 bases from V and 4 bases from J, the junction contained 18 bases not matched to a gene. The CDR3, as DNA: TGCGCCAGCAGCCCCACTTCGAACCCCGGGACTAGGGGGTACGAGCAGTACTTC. Protein: CASSPTSNPGTRGYEQYF.

The chain combines TRBV5-4 with TRBJ1-2, with no clear D. This CDR3 is 15 amino acids long. Trimming cost V 4 bases and J 3 bases, with 16 bases left between them. Germline-derived CDR1 and CDR2 are SGHNT and YYREEE (reference sequence). CDR3 sequence (DNA): TGTGCCAGCAGCAGTCAGGCCAGACCCCACTATGGCTACACCTTC. Translation: CASSSQARPHYGYTF.

V gene TRBV21-1 combines with J gene TRBJ2-1; the table's D gene call, TRBD2, was not cross checked with the DNA. TRBV21-1 has pseudogene status. CDR3 length equals 14 residues. This chain's CDR3 is CASRRNPSYNEQFF. The CDR3 nucleotides read TGTGCCAGCAGGAGGAACCCCTCCTACAATGAGCAGTTCTTC.

V and J are TRBV28 and TRBJ2-3; D is possibly TRBD2 (6 bases). CDR1 MDHEN and CDR2 SYDVKM come from the germline V gene. With 8 bases removed from V and 3 bases from J, the gap between germline ends came to 15 bases. The CDR3 length is 14 residues. The CDR3 sequence is CASDIRGRTDTQYF. Written as DNA, the CDR3 is TGTGCCAGCGACATACGGGGGAGAACAGATACGCAGTATTTT.

This chain connects TRBV28 to TRBJ1-6; 7 bases map to TRBD1. Unmatched junction bases numbered 9, after V lost 6 bases and J lost 7 bases. The CDR3 runs to 15 residues. Germline CDR1 is MDHEN and CDR2 is SYDVKM. The CDR3 DNA follows: TGTGCCAGCAGGCCGGTTACAGGGGTGAATTCACCCCTCCACTTT. This gives the protein CASRPVTGVNSPLHF.

The rearrangement uses TRBV23-1 and TRBJ2-1; 9 bases align to TRBD1. TRBV23-1 falls under the ORF class, with uncertain function. J gave up 8 bases and V 2 bases, and 10 bases lay outside the gene matches. This CDR3 is 16 amino acids long. The CDR3 sequence: CASSQQGTGSLDEQFF. DNA of the CDR3: TGCGCCAGCAGTCAACAAGGGACAGGGTCGCTCGATGAGCAGTTCTTC.

The chain employs TRBV7-8 and TRBJ1-4, with TRBD1 matching over 8 bases. From germline, CDR1 is SGHVS and CDR2 FQNEAQ. V was pared by 5 bases and J by 5 bases, with 4 bases of the junction left unmatched. The CDR3 totals 14 residues. The chain's CDR3 is CASSQGAVNEKLFF. The CDR3 bases are TGTGCCAGCAGCCAGGGGGCCGTAAATGAAAAACTGTTTTTT.

The rearrangement uses TRBV6-6 and TRBJ2-3, with 13 bases that match TRBD2. From germline, CDR1 is MNHNY and CDR2 SVGAGI (reference sequence). The ends lost 5 bases at V and 6 bases at J; junction bases unmatched: 5. CDR3 length equals 15 residues. This CDR3 is CASSNPTSGRDTQYF. CDR3 DNA: TGTGCCAGCAGTAACCCGACTAGCGGGAGGGATACGCAGTATTTT.

The J gene is TRBJ2-3, the V gene TRBV19; TRBD2 matches 14 bases. The CDR3 has 16 amino acids. Losses at the gene ends were 4 bases for V and 5 bases for J; bases not matched to a gene: 5. Germline V CDR1 and CDR2: LNHDA, SQIVND (reference sequence). CDR3 protein: CASSTAGLAGGDTQYF. The CDR3 DNA is TGTGCCAGTAGTACCGCAGGACTAGCGGGGGGAGATACGCAGTATTTT. Filled out from reference TRBV19 and TRBJ2-3, the complete variable domain reads DGGITQSPKYLFRKEGQNVTLSCEQNLNHDAMYWYRQDPGQGLRLIYYSQIVNDFQKGDIAEGYSVSREKKESFPLTVTSAQKNPTAFYLCASSTAGLAGGDTQYFGPGTRLTVL.

This clone showed up just once. The rearrangement links TRBV28 to TRBJ1-5; a weak D match, TRBD1 (5 bases). Germline V gives CDR1 MDHEN, CDR2 SYDVKM. This CDR3 comprises 14 residues. Trimming removed 8 bases from V and 3 bases from J, with 14 bases in between. As DNA, the CDR3 is TGTGCCAGCGGTGGGGCACTGAACAATCAGCCCCAGCATTTT. Protein sequence: CASGGALNNQPQHF.

This clone was counted a few times. This chain uses TRBV4-1 with TRBJ1-4; 8 nucleotides match TRBD1. The germline gives CDR1 MGHRA, CDR2 YSYEKL. The CDR3 has 14 amino acids. The V and J ends lost 2 bases and 8 bases, in that order; junction bases with no gene match: 4. The CDR3, as DNA: TGCGCCAGCAGCCAACGACAGGGGTACGAAAAACTGTTTTTT. Translated: CASSQRQGYEKLFF.

A few counts support this clone. V usage is TRBV3-1 (or the pseudogene TRBV3-2) and J usage is TRBJ1-4; tentative D call: TRBD1 (5 bases). V lost 0 bases, J lost 4 bases, and 12 bases lay in between. From germline, CDR1 is LGHDT and CDR2 YNNKEL (reference sequence). The CDR3 covers 16 residues. CDR3: CASSQDPTANNEKLFF. CDR3 bases: TGTGCCAGCAGCCAAGACCCGACAGCAAATAATGAAAAACTGTTTTTT.